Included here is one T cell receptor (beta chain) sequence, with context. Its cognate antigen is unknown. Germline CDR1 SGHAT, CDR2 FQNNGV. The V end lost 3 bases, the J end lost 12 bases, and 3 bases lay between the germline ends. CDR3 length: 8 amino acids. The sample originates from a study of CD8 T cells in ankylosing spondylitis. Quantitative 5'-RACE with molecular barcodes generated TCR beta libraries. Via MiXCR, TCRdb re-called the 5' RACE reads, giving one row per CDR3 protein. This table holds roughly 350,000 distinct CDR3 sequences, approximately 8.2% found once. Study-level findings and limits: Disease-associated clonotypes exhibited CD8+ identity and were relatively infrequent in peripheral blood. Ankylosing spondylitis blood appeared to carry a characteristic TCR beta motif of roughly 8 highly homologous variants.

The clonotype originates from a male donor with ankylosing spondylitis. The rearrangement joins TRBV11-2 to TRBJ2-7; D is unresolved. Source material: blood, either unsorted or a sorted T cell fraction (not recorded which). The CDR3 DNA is TGTGCCAGCAGCTTGGGGTACTTC. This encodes CASSLGYF.